This T cell receptor (beta chain) was profiled in a study of technical replicates of blood from several donors (dated by TCRdb to 2016 to 2017). A distance of 16 bases separates the germline ends of V and J, which lose 4 bases and 3 bases respectively. Sequences MNHEY (CDR1) and SMNVEV (CDR2) are obtained from the germline V gene (reference sequence). Its CDR3 holds 16 amino acids, cysteine through phenylalanine. This entry keeps only the CDR3 DNA: 48 bases, framed from base 1. Only one count was recorded for this clone. Its antigen target is currently unknown. Nothing much larger sits one base from this clone, and base qualities are not available. The library was made by the immunoSEQ multiplex PCR assay. In TCRdb, the immuneACCESS table is reduced to in-frame sequences with V and J assigned. These tables do not hold every clone; where another copy was compared, an unresolved V gene accounts for under half, and the others remain unexplained. The sample table holds roughly 100,000 clones, of which approximately 95% were seen once. The biggest ten clones account for around 0.3% of the sample.

This chain is built from TRBV27 and TRBJ2-4; a tentative D match to TRBD1 spans 6 bases. The origin of this receptor is a human donor in good health. Sequencing input: T cells isolated from PBMCs. The encoded CDR3 is CASSSSWDTYKNIQYF. The DNA reads as follows: TGTGCCAGCAGTTCCTCTTGGGACACCTACAAAAACATTCAGTACTTC.